This T cell receptor (beta chain) was recovered during a study of blood T cell repertoires in COVID-19. Study summary: Acute and convalescent COVID-19 samples came from the United States, Italy and Spain. The analysed material was cDNA or gDNA that came from T cells, B-cell-depleted T cells, or PBMCs.

How the authors handled the data: For nucleated cells, counts were estimated from reference gene primer amplification. Measured with immunoSEQ multiplex PCR; TCRdb has only the in-frame clones, and not every one. V, J and clone size are those of that table, while D and trimming were read from the DNA. The table lists around 100,000 clones, approximately 88% of them singletons. Germline V gene data show CDR1 as SQVTM and CDR2 as ANQGSEA. CDR3 size: 13 residues. The V gene lost 6 bases and the J gene lost 4 bases, with 13 bases spanning the gap. The clonotype originates from a woman between 55 and 75 years old with acute or convalescent COVID-19. The genes are TRBV29-1 and TRBJ1-3; D might be TRBD1 (6 bases). Specimen: peripheral blood. As DNA, the CDR3 is TGCAGCGTACGAGAGGGGGTAGGAAACACCATATATTTT. Translated: CSVREGVGNTIYF.